This TCR beta chain was sequenced in a study of cytomegalovirus exposure and HLA in healthy donors. Notes on the study in general: Generally TCR sequences proved uncommon, though certain public TCRs appeared in numerous donors. Both high specificity and high sensitivity reportedly marked the classifier's diagnosis of cytomegalovirus status. Researchers reported that a few CMV-associated chains were confirmed in vitro as CMV antigen-specific. Clonal expansion, a later analysis showed, was greater in HLA-associated TCR beta chains than in equally common others.

Researchers ran the PCR with 60 Vbeta and 13 Jbeta primers. Sequencing used immunoSEQ multiplex PCR; TCRdb keeps in-frame clones, though not all of them. The table shows roughly 84,000 clones, with 55% to 65% occurring only once. A remark on this clone: Its antigen is as yet unknown.

Trimming left V 1 base short and J 6 bases short, with 14 bases between. This CDR3 has 14 amino acids. Germline V CDR1 and CDR2: SGHRS, YFSETQ. The source material was PBMCs. The receptor was isolated from a woman between 35 and 50 years old in good health and CMV-seropositive. This chain joins TRBV5-1 and TRBJ2-7, with D possibly TRBD2 on 5 matching bases. The CDR3 nucleotides read TGCGCCAGCAGCTTGCCGGGTCCCCTAGCCGAGCAGTACTTC. Encoded protein: CASSLPGPLAEQYF. The whole variable domain, filled in from reference TRBV5-1 and TRBJ2-7, reads KAGVTQTPRYLIKTRGQQVTLSCSPISGHRSVSWYQQTPGQGLQFLFEYFSETQRNKGNFPGRFSGRQFSNSRSEMNVSTLELGDSALYLCASSLPGPLAEQYFGPGTRLTVT.